These 15 T cell receptor beta chains were sequenced from one sample in a study of breast tumors, draining lymph nodes, adjacent tissues. The lymph nodes were axillary draining lymph nodes from breast cancer patients. TCRdb re-analysed the multiplex PCR reads in MiXCR, keeping a single row per CDR3 protein. The data contain around 110,000 distinct CDR3 sequences, roughly 33% of them singletons. Sequenced sample: axillary lymph node tissue. The receptors here all came from a female donor with breast cancer. Some clones in this sample may be carry-over from other donors' samples.

With respect to this clonotype: This is likely a read error, given that the CDR3 carries no conserved phenylalanine or tryptophan at its end. The limits of the CDR3 on the DNA are not certain, so only TCRdb's listed CDR3 is given. The chain recombines TRBV12-3 or TRBV12-4 with TRBJ2-5; TRBD1, the table's D call, was not compared with the DNA. The CDR3 is 10 residues long, counting both termini. The CDR3 sequence is CASSFGTGYT.

This clonotype was counted ten times or more. The chain uses TRBV19 and TRBJ1-3; the D is unclear. Germline CDR1 LNHDA, CDR2 SQIVND (reference sequence). The CDR3 extends over 14 amino acids. Trimming removed 3 bases from V and 0 bases from J, with 6 bases in between. In nucleotides, the CDR3 is TGTGCCAGTAGTATCTCCGTCTCTGGAAACACCATATATTTT. Protein sequence: CASSISVSGNTIYF.

This clonotype showed up many times. The gene calls are TRBV6-5 and TRBJ1-2; D remains unclear. The CDR3 is made up of 12 amino acids. The germline CDR1 and CDR2 sequences are MNHEY and SVGAGI. V dropped 6 bases and J dropped 2 bases, with 7 bases sitting between them. This chain's CDR3 is CASRRRNYGYTF. The DNA for the CDR3 is TGTGCCAGCAGGCGACGGAACTATGGCTACACCTTC.

This rearrangement joins TRBV28 to TRBJ1-1, with 8 bases fitting TRBD1. The CDR3 is made up of 14 amino acids. Germline CDR1 MDHEN, CDR2 SYDVKM. Trimming took 8 bases from V and 10 from J; bases not matched to a gene: 15. The CDR3 DNA reads as TGTGCCAGCCATCTCCCAGGACAGGGAAGGACAGCTTTCTTT. It specifies CASHLPGQGRTAFF.

This clonotype was recorded many times. The genes are TRBV7-2 and TRBJ2-1, with a weak D call TRBD2 (7 bases). Trimming pared 5 bases from V and 7 bases from J, leaving 12 bases between. The CDR3 extends over 13 amino acids. CDR1 and CDR2 from the germline V gene are SGHTA and FQGNSA. CDR3 amino acids: CASSGGAKNEQFF. The CDR3, as DNA: TGTGCCAGCAGCGGGGGGGCGAAGAATGAGCAGTTCTTC.

Details on this clonotype: This clone may be a read error of a much larger clone one base away. Lacking the conserved final phenylalanine or tryptophan, this CDR3 likely reflects a read error. The chain employs TRBV20-1 and TRBJ2-7; D unclear. CDR1 is DFQATT and CDR2 is SNEGSKA in the germline V gene (reference sequence). CDR3 size: 10 residues. Deletions cut 3 bases from V and 5 bases from J, with 5 bases between. The DNA for the CDR3 is TGCAGTGCTAGGTCCCACGAGCAGTACTCC. Translated: CSARSHEQYS.

This clonotype was picked up many times. The rearrangement links TRBV7-9 to TRBJ1-5; D is uncertain. V lost 1 base and J lost 2, with 6 bases in between. CDR3 length: 14 amino acids. The germline V gene encodes CDR1 SEHNR and CDR2 FQNEAQ (reference sequence). CDR3 in amino acids: CASSLGGGNQPQHF. As DNA, the CDR3 is TGTGCCAGCAGCTTAGGGGGTGGCAATCAGCCCCAGCATTTT. Full variable domain (missing parts from reference TRBV7-9 and TRBJ1-5): DTGVSQNPRHKITKRGQNVTFRCDPISEHNRLYWYRQTLGQGPEFLTYFQNEAQLEKSRLLSDRFSAERPKGSFSTLEIQRTEQGDSAMYLCASSLGGGNQPQHFGDGTRLSIL.

In this sample, this clonotype turned up a few times. This may arise from a read error, as a much more abundant clone is one base away. The chain has TRBV6-6 and TRBJ1-2, with a possible D match to TRBD1 (5 bases). This CDR3 is built from 13 residues. Germline CDR1 is MNHNY and CDR2 is SVGAGI (reference sequence). CDR3 nucleotides: TGTGCCAACAGTGGGGGAGAGGGGTATGGCTACACCTTC. Translation: CANSGGEGYGYTF.

The chain carries TRBV9 and TRBJ2-2; TRBD1 matches at 10 bases. The CDR3 runs to 17 residues. The junction had 10 bases not matched to a gene; V was cut back by 0 bases and J by 8 bases. From germline, CDR1 is SGDLS and CDR2 YYNGEE. The CDR3 protein is CASSVEKGTGVSGELFF. The CDR3 nucleotides are TGTGCCAGCAGCGTAGAAAAGGGGACAGGGGTATCAGGGGAGCTGTTTTTT.

This chain uses TRBV19 with TRBJ2-3; a weak D match, TRBD1 (6 bases). Trimming pared 4 bases from V and 2 bases from J, leaving 10 bases between. The CDR3 loop spans 14 amino acids. In germline, CDR1 is LNHDA, CDR2 SQIVND (reference sequence). DNA for the CDR3: TGTGCCAGTAGTACCGGACAGTCCACAGATACGCAGTATTTT. Protein sequence: CASSTGQSTDTQYF.

This clonotype was recorded many times. The chain carries TRBV4-1 and TRBJ1-6; D gene unclear. Trimming left V 6 bases short and J 9 bases short, with 15 bases between. Per germline, CDR1 MGHRA and CDR2 YSYEKL. The CDR3 runs to 14 residues. CDR3 residues: CASSHAVQVSPLHF. CDR3 DNA: TGCGCCAGCAGTCACGCGGTACAAGTTTCACCCCTCCACTTT.

This clonotype was recorded many times. The chain links TRBV7-9 to TRBJ2-4, with D tentatively TRBD2 (6 bases). Germline CDR1 is SEHNR and CDR2 is FQNEAQ (reference sequence). V was pared by 4 bases and J by 2 bases, with 21 bases between. The CDR3 covers 18 residues. The CDR3 DNA reads TGTGCCAGCAGCTCAATGACTAGATTGCTTGAAACCAAAAACATTCAGTACTTC. It encodes CASSSMTRLLETKNIQYF.

The table lists this clonotype with many counts. J is TRBJ1-2 and V is TRBV14, with a weak D call TRBD1 (6 bases). V was clipped by 3 bases and J by 4 bases, with 18 bases between them. This CDR3 region has 16 residues. In germline, CDR1 is SGHDN, CDR2 FVKESK. CDR3 region: CASSQGGTPRLYGYTF. CDR3 coding DNA: TGTGCCAGCAGCCAGGGGGGGACACCCAGACTCTATGGCTACACCTTC.

The chain recombines TRBV12-3 or TRBV12-4 with TRBJ1-3, with 12 bases lining up with TRBD1. The V segment lost 4 bases and the J segment 4 bases; nucleotides outside the gene matches: 8. The CDR3 runs 17 residues. The CDR3 region has the DNA TGTGCCAGCAGTTCGCCGGGACAGGGGGCGCGAGGAAACACCATATATTTT. Its translation is CASSSPGQGARGNTIYF.

This clonotype was counted a few times. With a much larger clone just one base away, this may be a read error. V is TRBV5-1 and J is TRBJ2-3; unclear D gene. The CDR3 has 12 residues. Germline V lookup: CDR1 SGHRS, CDR2 YFSETQ. For the CDR3, the DNA is TGCGCCAGCAGAATCGGCGCAGATACGCACTATTTT. This sequence encodes CASRIGADTHYF. Together with reference TRBV5-1 and TRBJ2-3, the CDR3 gives the full variable domain: KAGVTQTPRYLIKTRGQQVTLSCSPISGHRSVSWYQQTPGQGLQFLFEYFSETQRNKGNFPGRFSGRQFSNSRSEMNVSTLELGDSALYLCASRIGADTHYFGPGTRLTVL.